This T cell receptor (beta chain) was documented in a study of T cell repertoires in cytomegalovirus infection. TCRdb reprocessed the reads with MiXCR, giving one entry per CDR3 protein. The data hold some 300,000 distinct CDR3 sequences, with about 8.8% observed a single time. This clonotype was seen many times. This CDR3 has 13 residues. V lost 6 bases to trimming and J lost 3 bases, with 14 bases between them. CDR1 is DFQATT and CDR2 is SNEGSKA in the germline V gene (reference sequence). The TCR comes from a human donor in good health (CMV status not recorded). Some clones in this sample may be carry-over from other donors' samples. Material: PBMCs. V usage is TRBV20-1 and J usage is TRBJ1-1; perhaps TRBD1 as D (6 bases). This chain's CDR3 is CSARRHRDTEAFF. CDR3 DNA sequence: TGCAGTGCACGACGCCACAGGGACACTGAAGCTTTCTTT.